Following are 4 T cell receptor beta chains from one sample sequenced in a study of cytomegalovirus exposure and HLA in healthy donors. Primers included in the PCR were 60 Vbeta and 13 Jbeta primers. The repertoire was sequenced with immunoSEQ multiplex PCR; TCRdb's copy has only in-frame clones and lacks some. The sample has some 170,000 clones, roughly 77% seen once. Sequencing was carried out using PBMCs. Source of these receptors: a man between 25 and 39 years old in good health and CMV-seropositive.

This chain links TRBV4-1 with TRBJ2-7; 9 positions match TRBD1. The CDR3 length is 15 residues. Germline V lookup: CDR1 MGHRA, CDR2 YSYEKL. Germline trimming cut 3 bases from V and 3 bases from J; bases unmatched to any gene: 6. Written as DNA, the CDR3 is TGCGCCAGCAGCCACCCGGGACAGGGTCTCTACGAGCAGTACTTC. Translated: CASSHPGQGLYEQYF.

The chain carries TRBV9 and TRBJ2-1; the D is unclear. Germline V lookup: CDR1 SGDLS, CDR2 YYNGEE. Trimming stripped 0 bases from V and 7 bases from J, with 11 bases between. The CDR3 has 14 amino acids. The CDR3 protein is CASSVAVRENEQFF. The CDR3 DNA follows: TGTGCCAGCAGCGTAGCGGTGAGAGAGAATGAGCAGTTCTTC.

The chain uses TRBV7-9 and TRBJ2-7; 7 bases match TRBD1. J was trimmed by 5 bases and V by 6 bases; bases with no gene match: 10. The CDR3 is 14 residues long. CDR1 SEHNR and CDR2 FQNEAQ come from the germline V gene (reference sequence). The CDR3 loop reads CASRFRGNYDEQYF. In DNA, the CDR3 is TGTGCCAGCAGGTTCAGGGGGAACTATGACGAGCAGTACTTC.

The chain recombines TRBV7-2 with TRBJ2-4; TRBD2 might be the D (5 bases). Germline values: CDR1 SGHTA, CDR2 FQGNSA. Deletions cut 1 base from V and 8 bases from J, with 21 bases between. The CDR3 is 17 amino acids. The CDR3 nucleotides are TGTGCCAGCAGCTTAGTACTGGGGAGAGGTGGGTTTGACATTCAGTACTTC. Protein product: CASSLVLGRGGFDIQYF.